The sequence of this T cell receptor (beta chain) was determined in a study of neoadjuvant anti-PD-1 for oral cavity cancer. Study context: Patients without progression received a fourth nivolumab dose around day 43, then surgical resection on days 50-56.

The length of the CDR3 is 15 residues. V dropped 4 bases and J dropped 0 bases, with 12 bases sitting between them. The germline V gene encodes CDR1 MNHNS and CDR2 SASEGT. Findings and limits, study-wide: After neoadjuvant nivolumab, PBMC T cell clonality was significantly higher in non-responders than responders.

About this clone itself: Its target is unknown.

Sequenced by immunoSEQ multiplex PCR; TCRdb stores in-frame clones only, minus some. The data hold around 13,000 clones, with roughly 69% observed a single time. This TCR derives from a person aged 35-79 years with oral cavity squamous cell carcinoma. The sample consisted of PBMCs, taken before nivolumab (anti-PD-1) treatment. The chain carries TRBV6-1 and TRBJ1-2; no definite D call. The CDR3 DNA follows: TGTGCCAGCAGTGCCTCGACGGGAACTAACTATGGCTACACCTTC. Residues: CASSASTGTNYGYTF.